A single sample is the source of the 18 T cell receptor beta chains below, sequenced in a study of blood T cell repertoires in COVID-19. TCRdb keeps only in-frame clones here, not all; method: immunoSEQ multiplex PCR. The sample contains tens of thousands of clones, roughly 82% of which appear only once. The sample was peripheral blood. These receptors were obtained from a woman aged 80 or over with acute or convalescent COVID-19.

The chain has TRBV7-2 and TRBJ2-7; D perhaps matches TRBD1 (6 bases). V lost 1 base, J lost 6 bases, and 19 bases lay in between. CDR3 length: 16 amino acids. The germline V gene encodes CDR1 SGHTA and CDR2 FQGNSA. CDR3 bases: TGTGCCAGCAGCTTAGGACAGGTTTCTAAGGTCGGCGAGCAGTACTTC. It translates to CASSLGQVSKVGEQYF.

V usage is TRBV6-5 and J usage is TRBJ1-2, with TRBD1 matching 7 bases. Trimming took 2 bases from V and 8 from J; bases not matched to a gene: 5. From germline, CDR1 is MNHEY and CDR2 SVGAGI. There are 13 residues in the CDR3. This chain's CDR3 is CASSYRGREGYTF. The CDR3 region has the DNA TGTGCCAGCAGTTACAGGGGGCGCGAAGGCTACACCTTC.

This clone showed up just a few times. This sequence joins TRBV5-5 and TRBJ2-7, with TRBD1 identical over 8 bases. V trimming: 6 bases; J trimming: 3 bases; junction bases outside the gene matches: 2. The CDR3 length is 12 residues. Germline assignment: CDR1 SGHKS and CDR2 YYEKEE (reference sequence). In DNA form, the CDR3 reads TGTGCCAGCACCACAGGGGGCTACGAGCAGTACTTC. This sequence encodes CASTTGGYEQYF. Using reference TRBV5-5 and TRBJ2-7 for the parts outside the CDR3, the full variable domain is DAGVTQSPTHLIKTRGQQVTLRCSPISGHKSVSWYQQVLGQGPQFIFQYYEKEERGRGNFPDRFSARQFPNYSSELNVNALLLGDSALYLCASTTGGYEQYFGPGTRLTVT.

V usage is TRBV6-5 and J usage is TRBJ1-6, with 7 bases fitting TRBD1. The germline CDR1 and CDR2 sequences are MNHEY and SVGAGI. The CDR3 consists of 14 residues. The ends lost 6 bases at V and 6 bases at J; junction bases unmatched: 5. CDR3 amino acids: CASSVGQPNSPLHF. CDR3 coding DNA: TGTGCCAGCAGCGTGGGACAGCCTAATTCACCCCTCCACTTT.

The V call is TRBV19, the J call TRBJ2-7, with D tentatively TRBD1 (7 bases). Trimming left V 2 bases short and J 2 bases short, with 16 bases between. Germline loops: CDR1 LNHDA, CDR2 SQIVND (reference sequence). The CDR3 runs 16 residues. CDR3 loop: CASSIRRGGTAYEQYF. The CDR3 DNA reads as TGTGCCAGTAGTATAAGGCGTGGGGGGACAGCCTACGAGCAGTACTTC. Supplemented by reference TRBV19 and TRBJ2-7, the full variable domain reads DGGITQSPKYLFRKEGQNVTLSCEQNLNHDAMYWYRQDPGQGLRLIYYSQIVNDFQKGDIAEGYSVSREKKESFPLTVTSAQKNPTAFYLCASSIRRGGTAYEQYFGPGTRLTVT.

V gene TRBV7-9 combines with J gene TRBJ1-2, with D possibly TRBD1 on 5 matching bases. The CDR3 contains 14 residues. Trimming removed 4 bases from V and 1 base from J, with 10 bases in between. Germline V gene lookup returns CDR1 SEHNR and CDR2 FQNEAQ (reference sequence). For the CDR3, the DNA is TGTGCCAGCAGCTCGAAGACAGTTAACTATGGCTACACCTTC. This gives the protein CASSSKTVNYGYTF. Full variable domain (missing parts from reference TRBV7-9 and TRBJ1-2): DTGVSQNPRHKITKRGQNVTFRCDPISEHNRLYWYRQTLGQGPEFLTYFQNEAQLEKSRLLSDRFSAERPKGSFSTLEIQRTEQGDSAMYLCASSSKTVNYGYTFGSGTRLTVV.

The V call is TRBV27, the J call TRBJ1-1; TRBD1 is a possible D gene (5 bases). The ends were cut back, 5 bases at V and 1 base at J, with 11 bases in the middle. Germline loops: CDR1 MNHEY, CDR2 SMNVEV (reference sequence). The CDR3 extends over 14 amino acids. CDR3 DNA sequence: TGTGCCAGCAGTCTGAACAGGCAGAACACTGAAGCTTTCTTT. Amino acid sequence: CASSLNRQNTEAFF.

This clone has more than one count but fewer than ten. The chain uses TRBV7-6 and TRBJ2-2; 7 nucleotides agree with TRBD2. The CDR3 spans 15 residues. With V trimmed by 2 bases and J by 6 bases, 6 bases remained unmatched. In germline, CDR1 is SGHVS, CDR2 FNYEAQ. Written as DNA, the CDR3 is TGTGCCAGCAGCTTATATTCGGCGGGGGCCGGGGAGCTGTTTTTT. Amino acid sequence: CASSLYSAGAGELFF.

The chain has TRBV11-2 and TRBJ2-1; D gene ambiguous. This CDR3 region has 16 residues. Germline CDR1 reads SGHAT; CDR2 reads FQNNGV. The ends were cut back, 2 bases at V and 5 bases at J, with 16 bases in the middle. CDR3 amino acids: CASSLSTLPRDNEQFF. CDR3 bases: TGTGCCAGCAGCTTATCCACCCTGCCTCGAGACAATGAGCAGTTCTTC.

The chain has TRBV2 and TRBJ2-5, with TRBD1 matching over 7 bases. J lost 2 bases, V lost 6 bases, and 9 bases had no gene match. Germline V gene lookup returns CDR1 SNHLY and CDR2 FYNNEI. The CDR3 sequence is 15 residues long. CDR3 nucleotides: TGTGCCAGCAGGATACAGGGGCCCCTACAAGAGACCCAGTACTTC. Translated, it gives CASRIQGPLQETQYF.

The gene calls are TRBV20-1 and TRBJ1-1, with D possibly being TRBD1 (5 bases). The CDR3 has 11 amino acids. V lost 1 base to trimming and J lost 11 bases, with 11 bases between them. Germline CDR1 reads DFQATT; CDR2 reads SNEGSKA (reference sequence). In nucleotides, the CDR3 is TGCAGTGCTAGAGGATGGGAGGGGGCTTTCTTT. This translates into CSARGWEGAFF.

V usage is TRBV18 and J usage is TRBJ1-2; perhaps TRBD1 as D (5 bases). Germline-derived CDR1 and CDR2 are KGHSH and LQKENI. V lost 8 bases, J lost 1 base, and 17 bases lay in between. The CDR3 runs to 15 residues. The CDR3 region has the DNA TGTGCCAGCGCGCAAACAGGATCTGTTAACTATGGCTACACCTTC. It codes for CASAQTGSVNYGYTF.

The chain couples TRBV5-6 to TRBJ1-5; perhaps TRBD1 as D (5 bases). The germline gives CDR1 SGHDT, CDR2 YYEEEE. V was clipped by 1 base and J by 4 bases, with 12 bases between them. The CDR3 consists of 15 residues. CDR3 amino acids: CASSLWGVWNQPQHF. DNA of the CDR3: TGTGCCAGCAGCTTGTGGGGGGTCTGGAATCAGCCCCAGCATTTT.

This clone was seen a single time. The DNA of the CDR3 is TGTGCCAGCAGACGGGGTCCCCGCACAGATACGCAGTATTTT. It translates to CASRRGPRTDTQYF. The V gene is TRBV2, the J gene TRBJ2-3; D possibly corresponds to TRBD2 (5 bases). The CDR3 spans 14 residues. V lost 6 bases and J lost 1, with 11 bases in between. Germline V gene data show CDR1 as SNHLY and CDR2 as FYNNEI. Full variable domain (rest looked up from reference TRBV2 and TRBJ2-3): EPEVTQTPSHQVTQMGQEVILRCVPISNHLYFYWYRQILGQKVEFLVSFYNNEISEKSEIFDDQFSVERPDGSNFTLKIRSTKLEDSAMYFCASRRGPRTDTQYFGPGTRLTVL.

The chain recombines TRBV27 with TRBJ1-1; D gene unclear. The CDR3 is 16 amino acids. V lost 5 bases, J lost 4 bases, and 20 bases lay in between. CDR1 MNHEY and CDR2 SMNVEV come from the germline V gene (reference sequence). The CDR3: CASSPRLLVDGTEAFF. CDR3 in DNA: TGTGCCAGCAGTCCCCGTCTCCTAGTTGACGGCACTGAAGCTTTCTTT.

The chain combines TRBV7-9 with TRBJ2-4; 7 positions match TRBD2. With 2 bases clipped from V and 0 bases from J, the junction kept 1 base outside the gene matches. The CDR3 is 15 amino acids. CDR1 and CDR2 from the germline V gene are SEHNR and FQNEAQ (reference sequence). CDR3 bases: TGTGCCAGCAGCTTAACGGGGGGAGCCAAAAACATTCAGTACTTC. Its translation: CASSLTGGAKNIQYF.

The V call is TRBV5-6, the J call TRBJ2-1; D is uncertain. The germline V gene encodes CDR1 SGHDT and CDR2 YYEEEE. CDR3 size: 15 residues. V was cut by 4 bases and J by 0 bases, with 11 bases left in between. The CDR3 DNA reads as TGTGCCAGCAGCCGTCGAACGAGCTCCTACAATGAGCAGTTCTTC. It encodes CASSRRTSSYNEQFF.

This chain links TRBV6-5 with TRBJ1-2, with 12 bases lining up with TRBD1. From germline, CDR1 is MNHEY and CDR2 SVGAGI. V was clipped by 9 bases and J by 7 bases; unmatched bases: 12. The CDR3 sequence is 15 residues long. The CDR3 sequence is CASRVPGQGARGYTF. The CDR3 DNA is TGTGCCAGTCGAGTACCGGGACAGGGGGCGCGTGGCTACACCTTC.